This record covers a single T cell receptor (beta chain). The data belong to a study of blood T cell repertoires in COVID-19. Study summary: The United States, Italy and Spain were the sources of the acute and convalescent COVID-19 samples. Sample material is recorded as cDNA or gDNA derived from T cells, B-cell-depleted T cells, or PBMCs.

Germline V gene lookup returns CDR1 LNHNV and CDR2 YYDKDF (reference sequence). V shed 1 base, J shed 2 bases, and the junction held 3 bases outside the gene matches. The CDR3 extends over 16 amino acids. Authors' data handling: Amplifying reference gene primers gave estimates of nucleated cell counts. Repertoires were generated with immunoSEQ multiplex PCR, while TCRdb's copy carries only in-frame clones and drops some. Clone size and V and J calls were adopted from that table, with D and trimming inferred from the DNA. The data contain about 36,000 clones, roughly 75% of them seen just once; the ten biggest clones take up approximately 15%.

The sequence came from an older man with acute or convalescent COVID-19. Sample: peripheral blood. The rearrangement uses TRBV15 and TRBJ2-1, with 9 positions matching TRBD1. The CDR3: CATSRVRQGAYNEQFF. In DNA, the CDR3 is TGTGCCACCAGCAGAGTTCGACAGGGGGCCTACAATGAGCAGTTCTTC.